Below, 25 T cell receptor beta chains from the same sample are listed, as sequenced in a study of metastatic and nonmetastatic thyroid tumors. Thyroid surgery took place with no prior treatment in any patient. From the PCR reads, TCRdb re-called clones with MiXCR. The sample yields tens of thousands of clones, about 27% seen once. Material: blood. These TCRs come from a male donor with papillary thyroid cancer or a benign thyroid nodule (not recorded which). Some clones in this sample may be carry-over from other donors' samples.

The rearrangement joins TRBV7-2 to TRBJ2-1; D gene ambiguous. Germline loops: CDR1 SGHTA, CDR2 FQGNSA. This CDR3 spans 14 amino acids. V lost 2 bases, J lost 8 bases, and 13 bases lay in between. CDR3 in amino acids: CASSLHLTSHEQFF. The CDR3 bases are TGTGCCAGCAGCTTACATTTGACTTCCCATGAGCAGTTCTTC.

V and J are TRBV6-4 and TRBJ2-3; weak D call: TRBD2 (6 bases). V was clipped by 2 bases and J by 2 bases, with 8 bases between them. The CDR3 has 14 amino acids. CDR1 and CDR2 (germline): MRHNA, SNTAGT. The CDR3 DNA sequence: TGTGCCAGCAGTGACGGGGACTCCACAGATACGCAGTATTTT. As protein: CASSDGDSTDTQYF.

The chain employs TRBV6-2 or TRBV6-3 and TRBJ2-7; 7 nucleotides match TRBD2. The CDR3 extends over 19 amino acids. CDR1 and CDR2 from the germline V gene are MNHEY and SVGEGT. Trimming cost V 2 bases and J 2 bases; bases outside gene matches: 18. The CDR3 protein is CASSYKPSGLGRIPYEQYF. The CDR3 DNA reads TGTGCCAGCAGTTACAAGCCGTCTGGACTAGGAAGAATTCCCTACGAGCAGTACTTC.

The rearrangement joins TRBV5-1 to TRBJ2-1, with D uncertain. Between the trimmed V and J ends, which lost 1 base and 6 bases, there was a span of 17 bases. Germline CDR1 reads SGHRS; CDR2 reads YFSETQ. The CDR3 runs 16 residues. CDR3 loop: CASSLIGHGFPNEQFF. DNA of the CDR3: TGCGCCAGCAGCTTGATAGGGCATGGTTTTCCCAATGAGCAGTTCTTC. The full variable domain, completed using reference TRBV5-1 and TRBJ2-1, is KAGVTQTPRYLIKTRGQQVTLSCSPISGHRSVSWYQQTPGQGLQFLFEYFSETQRNKGNFPGRFSGRQFSNSRSEMNVSTLELGDSALYLCASSLIGHGFPNEQFFGPGTRLTVL.

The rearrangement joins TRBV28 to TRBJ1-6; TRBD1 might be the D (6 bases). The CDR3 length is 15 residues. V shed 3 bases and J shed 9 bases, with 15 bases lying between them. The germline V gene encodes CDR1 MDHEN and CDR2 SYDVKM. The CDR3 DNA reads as TGTGCCAGCAGTTTTGGCGGGGGGCGGATTTCACCCCTCCACTTT. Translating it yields CASSFGGGRISPLHF.

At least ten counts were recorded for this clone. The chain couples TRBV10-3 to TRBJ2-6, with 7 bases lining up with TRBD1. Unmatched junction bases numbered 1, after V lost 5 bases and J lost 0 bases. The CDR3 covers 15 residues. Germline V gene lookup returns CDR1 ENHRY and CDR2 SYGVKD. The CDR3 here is CAISWDSSGANVLTF. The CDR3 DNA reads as TGTGCCATCAGTTGGGACAGCTCTGGGGCCAACGTCCTGACTTTC.

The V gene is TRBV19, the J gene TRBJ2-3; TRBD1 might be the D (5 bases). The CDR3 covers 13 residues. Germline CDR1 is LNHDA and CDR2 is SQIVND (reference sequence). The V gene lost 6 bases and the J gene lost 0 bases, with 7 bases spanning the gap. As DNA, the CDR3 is TGTGCCAGTAGCCCAGGGAGCACAGATACGCAGTATTTT. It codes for CASSPGSTDTQYF.

In nucleotides, the CDR3 is TGTGCCAGCAGCTTTTGGACAGCGAACAATGAGCAGTTCTTC. Protein product: CASSFWTANNEQFF. This rearrangement joins TRBV5-8 to TRBJ2-1; the D gene is possibly TRBD1 (6 bases). V shed 2 bases and J shed 5 bases, with 11 bases lying between them. The CDR3 has 14 residues. Germline values: CDR1 SGHTS, CDR2 YDEGEE.

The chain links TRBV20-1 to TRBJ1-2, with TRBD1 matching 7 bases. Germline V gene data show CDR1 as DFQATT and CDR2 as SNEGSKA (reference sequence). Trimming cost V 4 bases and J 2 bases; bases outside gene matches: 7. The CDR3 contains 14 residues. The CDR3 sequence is CSATEPGQNYGYTF. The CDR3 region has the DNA TGCAGTGCTACGGAGCCGGGACAGAACTATGGCTACACCTTC.

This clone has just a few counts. The CDR3 sequence is CASSQGQYGYTF. The CDR3 DNA follows: TGTGCCAGCAGCCAAGGGCAGTATGGCTACACCTTC. The chain employs TRBV3-1 and TRBJ1-2; D call uncertain. The germline CDR1 and CDR2 sequences are LGHDT and YNNKEL (reference sequence). The CDR3 runs 12 residues. V dropped 1 base and J dropped 5 bases, with 5 bases sitting between them.

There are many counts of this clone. The CDR3 coding sequence is TGTGCCAGCAGCGTATCTCCTAGCGAGTTCCACGAGCAGTACTTC. This sequence encodes CASSVSPSEFHEQYF. The rearrangement uses TRBV9 and TRBJ2-7; D is perhaps TRBD2 (6 bases). V shed 1 base and J shed 5 bases, with 16 bases lying between them. CDR3 size: 15 residues. From germline, CDR1 is SGDLS and CDR2 YYNGEE.

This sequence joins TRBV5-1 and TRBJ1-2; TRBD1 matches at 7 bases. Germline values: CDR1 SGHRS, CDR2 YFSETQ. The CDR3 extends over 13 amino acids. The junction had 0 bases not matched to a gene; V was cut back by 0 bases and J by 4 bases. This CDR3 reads CASSLGDSYGYTF. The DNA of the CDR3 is TGCGCCAGCAGCTTGGGGGACAGCTATGGCTACACCTTC. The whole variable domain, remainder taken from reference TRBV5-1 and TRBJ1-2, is KAGVTQTPRYLIKTRGQQVTLSCSPISGHRSVSWYQQTPGQGLQFLFEYFSETQRNKGNFPGRFSGRQFSNSRSEMNVSTLELGDSALYLCASSLGDSYGYTFGSGTRLTVV.

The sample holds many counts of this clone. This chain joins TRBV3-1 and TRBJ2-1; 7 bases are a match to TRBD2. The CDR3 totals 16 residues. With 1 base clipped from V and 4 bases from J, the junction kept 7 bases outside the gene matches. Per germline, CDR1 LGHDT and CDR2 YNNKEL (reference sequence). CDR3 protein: CASSQAIREAYNEQFF. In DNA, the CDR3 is TGTGCCAGCAGCCAAGCAATTCGGGAGGCTTACAATGAGCAGTTCTTC.

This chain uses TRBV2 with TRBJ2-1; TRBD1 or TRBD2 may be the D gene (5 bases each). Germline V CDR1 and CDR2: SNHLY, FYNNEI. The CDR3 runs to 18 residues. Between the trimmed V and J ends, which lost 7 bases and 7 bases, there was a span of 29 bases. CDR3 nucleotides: TGTGCCAGCACGCCGGGGCTAGCCGGGCGCTGGGGTGGGAATGAGCAGTTCTTC. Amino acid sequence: CASTPGLAGRWGGNEQFF.

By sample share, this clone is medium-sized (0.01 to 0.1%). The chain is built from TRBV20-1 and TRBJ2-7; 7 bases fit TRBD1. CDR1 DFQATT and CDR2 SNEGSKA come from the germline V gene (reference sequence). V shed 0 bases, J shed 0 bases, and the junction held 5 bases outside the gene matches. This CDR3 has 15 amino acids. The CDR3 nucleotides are TGCAGTGCTAGAGATCGAAGACAGGGCTCCTACGAGCAGTACTTC. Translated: CSARDRRQGSYEQYF.

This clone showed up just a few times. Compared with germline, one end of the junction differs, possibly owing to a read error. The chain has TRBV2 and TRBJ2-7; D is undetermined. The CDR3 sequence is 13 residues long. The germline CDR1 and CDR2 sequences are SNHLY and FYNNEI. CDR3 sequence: CASIPDRNYEQYF. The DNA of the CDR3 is TGTGCCAGCATTCCCGACCGAAACTACGAGCAATACTTC.

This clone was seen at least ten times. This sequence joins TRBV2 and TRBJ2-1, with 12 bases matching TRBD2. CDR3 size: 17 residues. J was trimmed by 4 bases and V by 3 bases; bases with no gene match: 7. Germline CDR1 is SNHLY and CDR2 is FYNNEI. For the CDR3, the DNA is TGTGCCAGCAGTGAGCGAGGGGGGACTAGCGGGTACAATGAGCAGTTCTTC. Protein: CASSERGGTSGYNEQFF.

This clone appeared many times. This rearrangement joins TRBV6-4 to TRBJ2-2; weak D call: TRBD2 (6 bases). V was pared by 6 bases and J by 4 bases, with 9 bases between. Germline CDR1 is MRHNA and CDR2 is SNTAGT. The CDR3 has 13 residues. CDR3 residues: CASSKTSTGELFF. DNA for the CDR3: TGTGCCAGCAGCAAGACTAGCACCGGGGAGCTGTTTTTT.

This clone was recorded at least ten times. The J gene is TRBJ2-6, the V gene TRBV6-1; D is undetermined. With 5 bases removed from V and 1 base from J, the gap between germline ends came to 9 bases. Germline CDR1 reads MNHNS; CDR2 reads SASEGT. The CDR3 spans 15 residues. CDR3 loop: CASSFEASGANVLTF. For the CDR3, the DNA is TGTGCCAGCAGTTTTGAGGCGTCTGGGGCCAACGTCCTGACTTTC.

As DNA, the CDR3 is TGTGCCAGCAGTTCAGGGGGGGGGATACGCGGCTACACCTTC. Protein product: CASSSGGGIRGYTF. J is TRBJ1-2 and V is TRBV28; 7 bases are shared with TRBD1. Germline V gene data show CDR1 as MDHEN and CDR2 as SYDVKM. This CDR3 has 14 amino acids. V shed 4 bases, J shed 8 bases, and the junction held 10 bases outside the gene matches.

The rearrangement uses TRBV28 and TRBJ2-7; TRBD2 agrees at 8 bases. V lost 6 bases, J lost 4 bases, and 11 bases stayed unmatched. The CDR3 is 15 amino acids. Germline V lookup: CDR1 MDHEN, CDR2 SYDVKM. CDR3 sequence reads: CASRLTASGSYEQYF. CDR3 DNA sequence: TGTGCCAGCAGGTTGACGGCTAGCGGGTCATACGAGCAGTACTTC.

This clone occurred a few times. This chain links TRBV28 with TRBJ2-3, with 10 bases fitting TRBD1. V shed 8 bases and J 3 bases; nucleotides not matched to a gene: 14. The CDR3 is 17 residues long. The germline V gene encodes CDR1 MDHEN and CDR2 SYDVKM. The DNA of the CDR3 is TGTGCCAGCTCATTCTCCGGGACAGGGGTTGTGACAGATACGCAGTATTTT. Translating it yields CASSFSGTGVVTDTQYF.

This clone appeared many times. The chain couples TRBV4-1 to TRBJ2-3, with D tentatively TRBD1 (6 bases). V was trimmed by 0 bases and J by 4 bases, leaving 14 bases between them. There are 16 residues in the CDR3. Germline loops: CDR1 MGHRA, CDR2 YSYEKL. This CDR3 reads CASSQEDSLSPDTQYF. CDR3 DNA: TGCGCCAGCAGCCAAGAGGACAGTCTCTCCCCAGATACGCAGTATTTT.

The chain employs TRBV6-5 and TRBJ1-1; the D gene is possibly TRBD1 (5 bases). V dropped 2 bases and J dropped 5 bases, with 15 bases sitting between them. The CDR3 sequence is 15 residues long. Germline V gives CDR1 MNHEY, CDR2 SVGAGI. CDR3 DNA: TGTGCCAGCAGTTACCCTGGGCCGGGGGGGACTGAAGCTTTCTTT. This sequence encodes CASSYPGPGGTEAFF.

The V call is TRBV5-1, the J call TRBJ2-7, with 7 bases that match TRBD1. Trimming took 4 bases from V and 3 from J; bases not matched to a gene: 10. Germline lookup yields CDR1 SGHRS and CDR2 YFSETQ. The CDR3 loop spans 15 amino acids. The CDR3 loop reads CASSPTGTVLYEQYF. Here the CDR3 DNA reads TGCGCCAGCAGCCCCACCGGGACAGTACTCTACGAGCAGTACTTC.